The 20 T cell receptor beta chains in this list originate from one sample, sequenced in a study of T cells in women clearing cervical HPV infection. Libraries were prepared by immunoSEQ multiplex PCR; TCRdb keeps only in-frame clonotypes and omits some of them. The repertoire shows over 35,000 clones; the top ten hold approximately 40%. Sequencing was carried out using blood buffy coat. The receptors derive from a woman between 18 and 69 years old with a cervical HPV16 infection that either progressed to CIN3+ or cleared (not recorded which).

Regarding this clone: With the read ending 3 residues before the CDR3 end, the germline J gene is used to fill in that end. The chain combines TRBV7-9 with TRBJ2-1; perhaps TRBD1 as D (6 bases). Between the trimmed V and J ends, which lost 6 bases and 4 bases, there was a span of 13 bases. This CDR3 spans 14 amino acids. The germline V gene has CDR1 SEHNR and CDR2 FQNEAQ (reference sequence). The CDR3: CASSRQVGYNEQFF. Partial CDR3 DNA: TGTGCCAGCAGTCGACAGGTGGGTTACAATGAG.

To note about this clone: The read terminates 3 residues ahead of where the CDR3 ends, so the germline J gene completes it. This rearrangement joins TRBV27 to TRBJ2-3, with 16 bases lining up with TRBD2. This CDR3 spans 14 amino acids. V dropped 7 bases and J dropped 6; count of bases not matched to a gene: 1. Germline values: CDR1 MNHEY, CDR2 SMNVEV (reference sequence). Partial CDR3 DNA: TGTGCCAGCAAGGGACTAGCGGGAGGGGATACG. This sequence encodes CASKGLAGGDT. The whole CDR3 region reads CASKGLAGGDTQYF.

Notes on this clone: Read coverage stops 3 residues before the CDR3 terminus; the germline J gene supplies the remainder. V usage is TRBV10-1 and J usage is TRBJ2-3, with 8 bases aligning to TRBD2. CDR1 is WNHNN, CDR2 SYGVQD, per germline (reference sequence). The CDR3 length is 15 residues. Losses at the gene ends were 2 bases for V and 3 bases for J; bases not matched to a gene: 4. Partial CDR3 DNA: TGCGCCAGCAGTGAGGTCGGGGGGGGTACAGATACG. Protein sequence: CASSEVGGGTDT. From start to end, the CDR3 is CASSEVGGGTDTQYF.

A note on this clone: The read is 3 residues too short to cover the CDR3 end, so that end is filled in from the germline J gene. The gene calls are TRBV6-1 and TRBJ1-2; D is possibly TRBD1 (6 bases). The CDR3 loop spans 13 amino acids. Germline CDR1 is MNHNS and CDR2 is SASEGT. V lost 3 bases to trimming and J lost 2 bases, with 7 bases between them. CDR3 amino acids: CASSDGQNYGYTF. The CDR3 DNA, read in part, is TGTGCCAGCAGTGACGGACAGAACTATGGC.

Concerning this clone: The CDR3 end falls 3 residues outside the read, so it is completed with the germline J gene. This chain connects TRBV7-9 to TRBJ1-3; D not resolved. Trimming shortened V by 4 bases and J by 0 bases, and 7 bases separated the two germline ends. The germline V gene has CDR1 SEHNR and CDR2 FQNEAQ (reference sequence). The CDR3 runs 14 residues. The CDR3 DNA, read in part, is TGTGCCAGCAGCTCCCAAAACTCTGGAAACACC. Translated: CASSSQNSGNT. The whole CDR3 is CASSSQNSGNTIYF.

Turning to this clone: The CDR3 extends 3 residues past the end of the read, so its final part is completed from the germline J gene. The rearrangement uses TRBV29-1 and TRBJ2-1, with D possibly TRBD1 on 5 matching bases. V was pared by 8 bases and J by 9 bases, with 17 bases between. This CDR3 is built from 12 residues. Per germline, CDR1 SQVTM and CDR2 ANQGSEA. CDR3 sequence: CSLTVAQGEQFF. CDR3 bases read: TGCAGCCTAACCGTGGCCCAGGGTGAG.

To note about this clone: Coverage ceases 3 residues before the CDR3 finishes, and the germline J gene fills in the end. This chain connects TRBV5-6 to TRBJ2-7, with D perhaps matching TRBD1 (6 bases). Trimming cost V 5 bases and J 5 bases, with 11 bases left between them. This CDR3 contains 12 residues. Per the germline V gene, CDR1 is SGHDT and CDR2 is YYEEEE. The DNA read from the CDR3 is TGTGCCAGCAGTACCCAGGGGAACGAG. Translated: CASSTQGNE. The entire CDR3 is CASSTQGNEQYF.

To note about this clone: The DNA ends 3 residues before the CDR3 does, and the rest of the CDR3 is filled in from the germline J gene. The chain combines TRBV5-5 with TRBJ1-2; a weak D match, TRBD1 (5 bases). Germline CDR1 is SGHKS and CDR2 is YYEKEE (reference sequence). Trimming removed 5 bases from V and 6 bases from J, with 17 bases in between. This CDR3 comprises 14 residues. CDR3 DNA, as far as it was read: TGTGCCAGCAGTTTCCATTCAGGGAGCGATGGC. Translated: CASSFHSGSDG. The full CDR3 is CASSFHSGSDGYTF.

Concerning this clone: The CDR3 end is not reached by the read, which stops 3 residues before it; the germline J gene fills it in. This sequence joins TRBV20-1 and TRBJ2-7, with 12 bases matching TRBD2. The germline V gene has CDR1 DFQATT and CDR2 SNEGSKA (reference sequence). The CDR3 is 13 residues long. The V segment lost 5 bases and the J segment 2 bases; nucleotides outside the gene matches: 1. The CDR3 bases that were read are TGCAGTGCTGGACTAGCGGGAACCTACGAG. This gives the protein CSAGLAGTYE. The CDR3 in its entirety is CSAGLAGTYEQYF.

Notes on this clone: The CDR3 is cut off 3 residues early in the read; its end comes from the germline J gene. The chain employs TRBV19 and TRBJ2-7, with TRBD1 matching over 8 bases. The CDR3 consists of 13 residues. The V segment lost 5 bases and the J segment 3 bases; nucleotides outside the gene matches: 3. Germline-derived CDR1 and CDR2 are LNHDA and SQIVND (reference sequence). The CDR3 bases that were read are TGTGCCAGTAGTTTCGGACAGGGCTACGAG. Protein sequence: CASSFGQGYE. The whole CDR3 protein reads CASSFGQGYEQYF.

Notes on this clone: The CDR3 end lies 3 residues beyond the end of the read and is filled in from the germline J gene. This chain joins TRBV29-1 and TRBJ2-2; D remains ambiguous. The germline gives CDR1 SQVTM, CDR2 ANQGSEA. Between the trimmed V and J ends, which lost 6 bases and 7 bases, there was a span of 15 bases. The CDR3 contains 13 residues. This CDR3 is CSVLIESSGELFF. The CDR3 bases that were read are TGCAGCGTCCTCATAGAATCAAGCGGGGAG.

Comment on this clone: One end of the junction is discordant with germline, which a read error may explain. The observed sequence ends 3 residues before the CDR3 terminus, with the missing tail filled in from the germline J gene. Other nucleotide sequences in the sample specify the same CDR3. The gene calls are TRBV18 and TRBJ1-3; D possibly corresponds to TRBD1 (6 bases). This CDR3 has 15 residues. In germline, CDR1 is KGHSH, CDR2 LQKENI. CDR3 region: CASSPDGQNGNTIYF. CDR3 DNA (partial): TGTGCCAGCTCACCGGACGGACAGAATGGAAACACA.

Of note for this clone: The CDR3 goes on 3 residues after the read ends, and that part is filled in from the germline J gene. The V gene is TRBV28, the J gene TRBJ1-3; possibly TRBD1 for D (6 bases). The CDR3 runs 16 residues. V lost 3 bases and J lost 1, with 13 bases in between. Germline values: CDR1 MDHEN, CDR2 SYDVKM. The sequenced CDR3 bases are TGTGCCAGCAGTTTGTTGGGGGCATATTCTGGAAACACC. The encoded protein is CASSLLGAYSGNT. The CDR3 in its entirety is CASSLLGAYSGNTIYF.

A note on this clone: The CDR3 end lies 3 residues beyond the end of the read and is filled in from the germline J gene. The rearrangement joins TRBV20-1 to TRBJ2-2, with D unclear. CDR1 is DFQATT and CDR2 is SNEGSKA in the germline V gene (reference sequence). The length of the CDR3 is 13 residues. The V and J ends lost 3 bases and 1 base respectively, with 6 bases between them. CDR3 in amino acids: CSASRGNTGELFF. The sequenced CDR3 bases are TGCAGTGCTAGCCGCGGGAACACCGGGGAG.

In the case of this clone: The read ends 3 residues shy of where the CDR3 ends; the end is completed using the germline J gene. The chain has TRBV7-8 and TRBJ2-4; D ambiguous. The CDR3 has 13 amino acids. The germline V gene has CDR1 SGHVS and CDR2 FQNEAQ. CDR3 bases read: TGTGCCAGCAGCTTAGAACGGTTCTATGGT. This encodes CASSLERFYG. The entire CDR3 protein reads CASSLERFYGQYF.

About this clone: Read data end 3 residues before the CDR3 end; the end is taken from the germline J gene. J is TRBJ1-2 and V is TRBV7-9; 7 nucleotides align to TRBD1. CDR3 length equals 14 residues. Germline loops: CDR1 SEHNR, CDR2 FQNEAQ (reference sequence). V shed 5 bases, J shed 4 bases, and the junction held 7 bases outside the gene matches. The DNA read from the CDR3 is TGTGCCAGCAGCCCGGGGACAGAGGTCTATGGC. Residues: CASSPGTEVYG. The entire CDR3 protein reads CASSPGTEVYGYTF. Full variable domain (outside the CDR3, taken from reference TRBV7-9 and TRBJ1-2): DTGVSQNPRHKITKRGQNVTFRCDPISEHNRLYWYRQTLGQGPEFLTYFQNEAQLEKSRLLSDRFSAERPKGSFSTLEIQRTEQGDSAMYLCASSPGTEVYGYTFGSGTRLTVV.

Incomplete CDR3 DNA: TGTGCCAGCAGCTTAGTAGGCGGGCTGTCTGGC. Translation: CASSLVGGLSG. The CDR3 in its entirety is CASSLVGGLSGYTF. V gene TRBV7-6 combines with J gene TRBJ1-2, with no clear D. The CDR3 end is not reached by the read, which stops 3 residues before it; the germline J gene fills it in. V gave up 1 base and J gave up 7 bases, with 13 bases separating them. The CDR3 length is 14 residues. Germline V lookup: CDR1 SGHVS, CDR2 FNYEAQ.

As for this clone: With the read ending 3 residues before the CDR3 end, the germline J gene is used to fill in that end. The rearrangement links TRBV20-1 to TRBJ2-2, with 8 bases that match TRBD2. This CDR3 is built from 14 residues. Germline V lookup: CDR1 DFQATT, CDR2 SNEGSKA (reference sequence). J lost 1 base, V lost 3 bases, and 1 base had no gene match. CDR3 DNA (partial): TGCAGTGCTAGCAGCGGGGGGAACACCGGGGAG. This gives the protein CSASSGGNTGE. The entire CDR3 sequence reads CSASSGGNTGELFF.

CDR3 bases read: TGTGCCAGCAGTGAGAGGTCTTATGGC. This sequence encodes CASSERSYG. The entire CDR3 protein is CASSERSYGYTF. This chain uses TRBV6-1 with TRBJ1-2; no clear D gene. The read ends 3 residues shy of where the CDR3 ends; the end is completed using the germline J gene. Germline-derived CDR1 and CDR2 are MNHNS and SASEGT. There are 12 residues in the CDR3. Trimming pared 3 bases from V and 5 bases from J, leaving 7 bases between.

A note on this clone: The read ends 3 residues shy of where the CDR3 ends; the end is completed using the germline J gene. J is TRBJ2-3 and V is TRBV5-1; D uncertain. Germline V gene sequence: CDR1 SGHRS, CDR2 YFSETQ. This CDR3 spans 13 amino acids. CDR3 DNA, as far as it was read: TGCGCCAGCAGCCTGGAGCGCAATCAGCCG. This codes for CASSLERNQP. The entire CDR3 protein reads CASSLERNQPQYF.